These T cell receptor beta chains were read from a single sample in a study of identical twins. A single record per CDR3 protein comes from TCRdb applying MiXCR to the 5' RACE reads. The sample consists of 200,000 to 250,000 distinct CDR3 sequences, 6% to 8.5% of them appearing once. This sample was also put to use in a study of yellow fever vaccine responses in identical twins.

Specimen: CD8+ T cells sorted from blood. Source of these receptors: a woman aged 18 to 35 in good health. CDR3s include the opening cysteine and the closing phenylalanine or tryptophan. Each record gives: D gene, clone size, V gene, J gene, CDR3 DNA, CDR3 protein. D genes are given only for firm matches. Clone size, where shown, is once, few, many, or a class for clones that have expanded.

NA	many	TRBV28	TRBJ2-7	TGTGCCAGCAGTGTCAAACAGTTTCCCTACGAGCAGTACTTC	CASSVKQFPYEQYF
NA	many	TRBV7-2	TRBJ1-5	TGTGCCAGCAGCTTCTTAGGCGGACGGCAGGATCAGCCCCAGCATTTT	CASSFLGGRQDQPQHF
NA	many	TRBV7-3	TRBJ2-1	TGTGCCAGCAGCTTAAATGGGCTATCCAATGAGCAGTTCTTC	CASSLNGLSNEQFF
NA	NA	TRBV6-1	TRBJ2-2	TGTGCCAGCAGCTTTTTGGGGAACACCGGGGAGCTGTTTTTT	CASSFLGNTGELFF
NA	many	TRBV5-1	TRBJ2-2	TGCGCCAGCAGCTCTGCGGAAACTAAGAACACCGGGGAGCTGTTTTTT	CASSSAETKNTGELFF
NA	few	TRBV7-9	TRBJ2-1	TGTGCCAGCAGCGTAACCGGGACGGTGAGCTCCTACAATGAGCAGTTCTTC	CASSVTGTVSSYNEQFF
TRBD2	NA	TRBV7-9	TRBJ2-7	TGTGCCAGCAGCTTAGGGAGCGGGGCCCGCGGCGAGCAGTACTTC	CASSLGSGARGEQYF
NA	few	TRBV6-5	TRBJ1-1	TGTGCCAGCAGTTACTCGTTGGGTCGGGACGCTGAAGCTTTCTTT	CASSYSLGRDAEAFF
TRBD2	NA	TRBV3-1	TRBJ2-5	TGTGCCAGCAGCCAAGAAGTCCCAGCGGGGGCCCCCCAAGAGACCCAGTACTTC	CASSQEVPAGAPQETQYF
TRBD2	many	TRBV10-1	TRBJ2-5	TGCGCCAGCAGTGAGTCGACCAGCGGGATACGTAAGACCCAGTACTTC	CASSESTSGIRKTQYF
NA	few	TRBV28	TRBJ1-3	TGTGCCAGCAGCTCCGACAGATACTCTGGAAACACCATATATTTT	CASSSDRYSGNTIYF
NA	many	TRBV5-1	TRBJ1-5	TGCGCCAGCAGCAGGACGCCGGGTTACAATCAGCCCCAGCATTTT	CASSRTPGYNQPQHF
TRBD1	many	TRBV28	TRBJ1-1	TGTGCCAGCAGACTAACCGGGACAGTAACTGAAGCTTTCTTT	CASRLTGTVTEAFF
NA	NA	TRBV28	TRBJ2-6	TGTGCCAGCAGTTTTGACGGATACTCTGGGGCCAACGTCCTGACTTTC	CASSFDGYSGANVLTF
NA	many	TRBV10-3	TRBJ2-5	TGTGCCATCAGCCCATTGTTTTGGCGTTGGGGAGAGACCCAGTACTTC	CAISPLFWRWGETQYF
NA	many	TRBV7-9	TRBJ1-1	TGTGCCAGCAGCTTAGGGGCCGATGAAGCTTTCTTT	CASSLGADEAFF
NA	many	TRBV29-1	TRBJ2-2	TGCAGCGTTGTAGGAAGTCGGTCCGCCGGGGAGCTGTTTTTT	CSVVGSRSAGELFF
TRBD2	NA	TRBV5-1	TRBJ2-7	TGCGCCAGCTCCCAAGGTCTAGCGGGAGCTGGCTACGAGCAGTACTTC	CASSQGLAGAGYEQYF
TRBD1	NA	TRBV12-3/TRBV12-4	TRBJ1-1	TGTGCCAGCAGGGGAATAGGACAGGGGGGCACTGAAGCTTTCTTT	CASRGIGQGGTEAFF
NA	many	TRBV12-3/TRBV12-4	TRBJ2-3	TGTGCCAGCAGTTTTGCTACAGCGGATACGCAGTATTTT	CASSFATADTQYF
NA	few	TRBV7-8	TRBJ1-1	TGTGCCAGCAGCTTAGGTGTGTTGGCTGAAGCTTTCTTT	CASSLGVLAEAFF